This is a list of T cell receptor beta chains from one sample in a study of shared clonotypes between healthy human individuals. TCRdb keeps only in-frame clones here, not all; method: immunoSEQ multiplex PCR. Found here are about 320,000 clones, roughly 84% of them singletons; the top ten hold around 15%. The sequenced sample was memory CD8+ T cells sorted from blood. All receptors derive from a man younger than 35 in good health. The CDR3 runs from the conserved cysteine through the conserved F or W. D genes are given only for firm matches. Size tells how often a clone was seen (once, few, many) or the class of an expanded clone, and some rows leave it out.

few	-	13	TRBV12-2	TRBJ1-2	TGTGCAAGTCGCACAGAGGTCGTGGGGGGCTACACCTTC	CASRTEVVGGYTF
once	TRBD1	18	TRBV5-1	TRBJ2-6	TGCGCCAGCAGCTTCCGGGACAGGGCCCTCTCTGGGGCCAACGTCCTGACTTTC	CASSFRDRALSGANVLTF
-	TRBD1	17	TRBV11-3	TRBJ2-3	TGTGCCAGCAGCTTAGGATCAGGGGGTGTGGGCACAGATACGCAGTATTTT	CASSLGSGGVGTDTQYF
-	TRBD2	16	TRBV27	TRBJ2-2	TGTGCCAGCAGCCCCTCCGCGGGGGAGGACACCGGGGAGCTGTTTTTT	CASSPSAGEDTGELFF
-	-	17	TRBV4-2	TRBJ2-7	TGTGCCAGCAGCCAAACCGTTCCCGCCGATCTGGTGCACGAGCAGTACTTC	CASSQTVPADLVHEQYF
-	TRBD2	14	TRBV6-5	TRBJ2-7	TGTGCCAGCAGTTACTCAGCGGGAGGGTGGGAGCAGTACTTC	CASSYSAGGWEQYF
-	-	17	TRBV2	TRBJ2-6	TGTGCCAGCGGTAAGGTACAGGGCAGCTCTGGGGCCAACGTCCTGACTTTC	CASGKVQGSSGANVLTF
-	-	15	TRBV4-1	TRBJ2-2	TGCGCCAGCAGACACCGGGATCCGAACACCGGGGAGCTGTTTTTT	CASRHRDPNTGELFF
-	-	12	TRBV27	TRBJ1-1	TGTGCCAGCAGTGTAGGGGGCACTGAAGCTTTCTTT	CASSVGGTEAFF
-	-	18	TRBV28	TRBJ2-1	TGTGCCAGCAGTCCTACTCTCCTCAGGACCCTGAGATACAATGAGCAGTTCTTC	CASSPTLLRTLRYNEQFF
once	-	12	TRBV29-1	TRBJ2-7	TGCAGCGTTAAGAAGAGTGGCTACGAGCAGTACTTC	CSVKKSGYEQYF
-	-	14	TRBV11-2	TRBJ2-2	TGTGCCAGCAGCTTAGGGCCTAACACCGGGGAGCTGTTTTTT	CASSLGPNTGELFF
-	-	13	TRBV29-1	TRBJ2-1	TGCAGCGTTGTACCCCCAGGGGACAATGAGCAGTTCTTC	CSVVPPGDNEQFF
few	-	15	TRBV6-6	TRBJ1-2	TGTGCCAGCAGCACTCTCGGGGGCAGTAAGCATGGCTACACCTTC	CASSTLGGSKHGYTF
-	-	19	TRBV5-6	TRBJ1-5	TGTGCCAGCAGCTTGTCGAACTGGTTACACGGGGATAGCAATCAGCCCCAGCATTTT	CASSLSNWLHGDSNQPQHF
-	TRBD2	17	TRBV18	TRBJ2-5	TGTGCCAGCTCACCACCGTCGGTAGCGGGGGACCAAGAGACCCAGTACTTC	CASSPPSVAGDQETQYF
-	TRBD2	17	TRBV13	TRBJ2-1	TGTGCCAGCAGCTACCTTAACCCTCGAGCGGGAGTCAATGAGCAGTTCTTC	CASSYLNPRAGVNEQFF
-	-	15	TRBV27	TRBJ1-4	TGTGCCAGCAGCCCGTGGAGAGGAACTAATGAAAAACTGTTTTTT	CASSPWRGTNEKLFF
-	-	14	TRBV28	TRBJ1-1	TGTGCCAGCAGTTTAACGAAACCCGACCGGGGAGCTTTCTTT	CASSLTKPDRGAFF
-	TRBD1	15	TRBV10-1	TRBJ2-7	TGCGCCAGCAGCGACGGGACAGGGGGAAGCTACGAGCAGTACTTC	CASSDGTGGSYEQYF
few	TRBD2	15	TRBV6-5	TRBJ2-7	TGTGCCAGCAGTTACGGACCGGCTAGCGGGTACGAGCAGTACTTC	CASSYGPASGYEQYF
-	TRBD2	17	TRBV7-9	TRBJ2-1	TGTGCCAGCAGCGGAGGAAGTATAGCGGGGGTCTACAATGAGCAGTTCTTC	CASSGGSIAGVYNEQFF
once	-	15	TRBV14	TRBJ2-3	TGTGCCAGCAGCCAAGGTACAGGTTGGACAGATACGCAGTATTTT	CASSQGTGWTDTQYF
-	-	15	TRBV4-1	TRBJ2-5	TGCGCCAGCGCCCTCGGAGCAGGTACACGGGAGACCCAGTACTTC	CASALGAGTRETQYF
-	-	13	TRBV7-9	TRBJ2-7	TGTGCCAGCAGCTTAGAAAACCGCTACGAGCAGTACTTC	CASSLENRYEQYF
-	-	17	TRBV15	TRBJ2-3	TGTGCCACCAGCAGAGGATGGGGGGGACAGGAAACCGATACGCAGTATTTT	CATSRGWGGQETDTQYF
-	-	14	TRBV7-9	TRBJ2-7	TGTGCCAGCAGCGGAGACAGTCGGGGGCGCGAGCAGTACTTC	CASSGDSRGREQYF
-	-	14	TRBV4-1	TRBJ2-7	TGCGCCAGCAGCCAAGCGCCAGGAGCCTACGAGCAGTACTTC	CASSQAPGAYEQYF
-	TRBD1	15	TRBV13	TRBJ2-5	TGTGCCAGCAGCGCAGTGGCAGGGGGCGGCGAGACCCAGTACTTC	CASSAVAGGGETQYF
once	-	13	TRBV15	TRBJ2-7	TGTGCCACCCAAAGGGGCGGAAACTACGAGCAGTACTTC	CATQRGGNYEQYF
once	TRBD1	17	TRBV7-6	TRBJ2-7	TGTGCCAGCAGCTTAGAAGGTCGGACAGGGGTTCTCTACGAGCAGTACTTC	CASSLEGRTGVLYEQYF
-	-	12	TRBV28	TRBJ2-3	TGTGCCAGCAGTCCAGACACAGATACGCAGTATTTT	CASSPDTDTQYF
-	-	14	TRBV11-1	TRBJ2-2	TGTGCCAGCAGCTTAGTAGGGGGCACCGGGGAGCTGTTTTTT	CASSLVGGTGELFF